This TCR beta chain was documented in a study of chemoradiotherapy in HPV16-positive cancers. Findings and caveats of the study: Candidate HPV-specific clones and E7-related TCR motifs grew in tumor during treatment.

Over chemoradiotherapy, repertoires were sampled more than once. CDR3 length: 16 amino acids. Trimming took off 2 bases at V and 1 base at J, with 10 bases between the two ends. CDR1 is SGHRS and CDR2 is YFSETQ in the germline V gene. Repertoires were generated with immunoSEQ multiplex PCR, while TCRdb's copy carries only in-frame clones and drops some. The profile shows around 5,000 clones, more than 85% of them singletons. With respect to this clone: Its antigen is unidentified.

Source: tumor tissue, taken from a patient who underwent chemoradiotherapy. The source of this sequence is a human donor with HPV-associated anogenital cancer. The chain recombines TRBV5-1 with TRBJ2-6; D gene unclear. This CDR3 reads CASSFTVGSGANVLTF. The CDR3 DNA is TGCGCCAGCAGCTTTACTGTTGGGTCTGGGGCCAACGTCCTGACTTTC.